Below are 20 T cell receptor beta chains sequenced from a single sample in a study of post-analysis software for immune sequencing data. For these receptors, no antigen is known. TCR beta cDNA libraries had unique molecular identifiers. TCRdb used MiXCR to reprocess the PCR reads, holding one entry per CDR3 protein. The repertoire holds some 370,000 distinct CDR3 sequences, with roughly 36% as singletons. Study conclusions and caveats: Five TRBV segments (TRBV5-6, TRBV5-1 and TRBV20-1 among them) occurred more frequently in patients than in controls.

Specimen: blood. The source of these receptors is a girl between 5 and 17 years old with multiple sclerosis.

The chain joins TRBV4-2 to TRBJ1-2, with 9 nucleotides matching TRBD1. This CDR3 contains 15 residues. The germline V gene encodes CDR1 LGHNA and CDR2 YNFKEQ. Trimming removed 0 bases from V and 6 bases from J; junction bases left unmatched: 5. This chain's CDR3 is CASSQEPGQGNGYTF. The DNA for the CDR3 is TGTGCCAGCAGCCAAGAGCCGGGACAGGGAAATGGCTACACCTTC.

J is TRBJ2-1 and V is TRBV12-3 or TRBV12-4, with 12 bases that match TRBD2. The CDR3 sequence is 16 residues long. The junction had 6 bases not matched to a gene; V was cut back by 4 bases and J by 5 bases. The CDR3 reads CASSSTWTSGNNEQFF. The CDR3 nucleotides are TGTGCCAGCAGTTCGACTTGGACTAGCGGGAACAATGAGCAGTTCTTC.

CDR3 nucleotide sequence: TGTGCCAGCAGTCCGATTAATCCTGACAGGGATGAAGCAGATACGCAGTATTTT. The encoded protein is CASSPINPDRDEADTQYF. The chain joins TRBV28 to TRBJ2-3; 7 bases agree with TRBD1. Trimming at V came to 5 bases and at J to 4 bases, leaving 18 bases not matched to a gene. Germline V gene lookup returns CDR1 MDHEN and CDR2 SYDVKM. The CDR3 contains 18 residues.

The rearrangement uses TRBV6-2 or TRBV6-3 and TRBJ2-5, with D possibly TRBD2 on 6 matching bases. The CDR3 spans 13 residues. CDR1 and CDR2 from the germline V gene are MNHEY and SVGEGT. Trimming removed 2 bases at V and 5 bases at J, with 9 bases between. CDR3 loop: CASSYRLAETQYF. The CDR3 DNA reads as TGTGCCAGCAGTTACCGGCTAGCGGAGACCCAGTACTTC.

V and J are TRBV5-6 and TRBJ1-5, with a tentative D call TRBD1 (5 bases). This CDR3 has 15 residues. Germline V lookup: CDR1 SGHDT, CDR2 YYEEEE. V was trimmed by 1 base and J by 5 bases, leaving 13 bases between them. The CDR3 spells CASSLWVGADQPQHF. The CDR3 DNA reads as TGTGCCAGCAGCTTGTGGGTAGGGGCCGATCAGCCCCAGCATTTT.

The chain has TRBV7-9 and TRBJ2-7, with D tentatively TRBD1 or TRBD2 (5 bases each). From germline, CDR1 is SEHNR and CDR2 FQNEAQ (reference sequence). The CDR3 sequence is 14 residues long. V lost 2 bases to trimming and J lost 6 bases, with 14 bases between them. CDR3 amino acids: CASSLSQGGSEQYF. The CDR3 DNA is TGTGCCAGCAGCTTAAGCCAGGGCGGGTCCGAGCAGTACTTC.

The rearrangement joins TRBV4-3 to TRBJ2-7; 7 bases are shared with TRBD1. The CDR3 runs 13 residues. Germline V CDR1 and CDR2: LGHNA, YSLEER. V lost 2 bases, J lost 6 bases, and 4 bases stayed unmatched. The CDR3 DNA is TGCGCCAGCAGCCAAAACAGGGGCGGCGAGCAGTACTTC. It is translated as CASSQNRGGEQYF.

This clonotype was detected a few times. The V and J genes are TRBV28 and TRBJ2-5; D tentatively fits TRBD1 or TRBD2 (6 bases each). V was pared by 5 bases and J by 4 bases, with 14 bases between. There are 14 residues in the CDR3. Germline V gene lookup returns CDR1 MDHEN and CDR2 SYDVKM. Written as DNA, the CDR3 is TGTGCCAGCAGTCTGCAGGGGAGGAGAGAGACCCAGTACTTC. This translates into CASSLQGRRETQYF.

Only a few counts were recorded for this clonotype. V usage is TRBV9 and J usage is TRBJ2-5; 7 nucleotides line up with TRBD2. This CDR3 has 14 residues. The germline V gene encodes CDR1 SGDLS and CDR2 YYNGEE. V lost 3 bases to trimming and J lost 12 bases; unmatched junction nucleotides: 14. The CDR3 loop is CASSAGEGPAPKYF. The DNA of the CDR3 is TGTGCCAGCAGCGCTGGGGAGGGGCCTGCCCCCAAGTACTTC.

This clonotype turned up a few times. The chain is built from TRBV6-1 and TRBJ2-3; D may be TRBD1 or TRBD2 (5 bases each). Between the trimmed V and J ends, which lost 10 bases and 1 base, there was a span of 15 bases. Looked up from germline, CDR1 is MNHNS and CDR2 is SASEGT. This CDR3 region has 14 residues. This CDR3 is CATRGAVGTDTQYF. For the CDR3, the DNA is TGTGCCACCAGAGGGGCTGTCGGCACAGATACGCAGTATTTT.

The genes are TRBV25-1 and TRBJ2-4; 8 bases map to TRBD1. The CDR3 is 19 amino acids. Germline V gene lookup returns CDR1 MGHDK and CDR2 SYGVNS. V was pared by 0 bases and J by 4 bases, with 14 bases of the junction left unmatched. This chain's CDR3 is CASSEYWGTGDSAKNIQYF. CDR3 in DNA: TGTGCCAGCAGTGAATATTGGGGGACAGGCGACTCGGCAAAAAACATTCAGTACTTC.

This clonotype occurred a few times. V usage is TRBV7-6 and J usage is TRBJ2-5; 10 nucleotides agree with TRBD1. V lost 4 bases and J lost 6; bases outside the gene matches: 8. Germline V gene sequence: CDR1 SGHVS, CDR2 FNYEAQ. This CDR3 contains 15 residues. The CDR3 protein is CASSSRQGARKTQYF. The CDR3 nucleotides read TGTGCCAGCAGCTCCCGACAGGGGGCGAGGAAGACCCAGTACTTC.

The chain carries TRBV6-2 or TRBV6-3 and TRBJ2-7; a weak D match, TRBD2 (5 bases). V dropped 11 bases and J dropped 0 bases, with 11 bases sitting between them. The CDR3 is 12 residues long. Germline loops: CDR1 MNHEY, CDR2 SVGEGT. CDR3 residues: CAGDRGSYEQYF. DNA of the CDR3: TGTGCCGGCGATCGGGGCTCCTACGAGCAGTACTTC.

The chain links TRBV7-2 to TRBJ2-5; TRBD1 agrees at 9 bases. Germline CDR1 and CDR2: SGHTA and FQGNSA. CDR3 size: 15 residues. J was trimmed by 5 bases and V by 4 bases; bases with no gene match: 8. The CDR3 DNA reads TGTGCCAGCAGCTCGTGGACAGGGGCCTGGGAGACCCAGTACTTC. This gives the protein CASSSWTGAWETQYF.

The gene calls are TRBV6-2 or TRBV6-3 and TRBJ2-7, with 7 positions matching TRBD1. With V trimmed by 6 bases and J by 1 base, 6 bases remained unmatched. This CDR3 region has 14 residues. Per germline, CDR1 MNHEY and CDR2 SVGEGT. Here the CDR3 reads CASSRQGSSYEQYF. The CDR3 region has the DNA TGTGCCAGCAGCAGACAGGGTTCATCCTACGAGCAGTACTTC.

In this sample, this clonotype turned up many times. CDR3 DNA: TGTGCCAGCAGCGTGGACAGGGGAACAGATACGCAGTATTTT. As protein: CASSVDRGTDTQYF. This rearrangement joins TRBV9 to TRBJ2-3, with 9 nucleotides matching TRBD1. The germline V gene has CDR1 SGDLS and CDR2 YYNGEE. V shed 2 bases and J 3 bases; nucleotides not matched to a gene: 1. The CDR3 is 14 amino acids.

This clonotype was observed a few times. This sequence joins TRBV29-1 and TRBJ2-5; 7 bases are shared with TRBD1. The better agreement between TRBJ2-7 and the DNA end casts doubt on the J call. The CDR3 extends over 13 amino acids. Per the germline V gene, CDR1 is SQVTM and CDR2 is ANQGSEA. The CDR3 nucleotides read TGCAGCGTAGGGACAGTAGCTTTCGCCGAGCAGTACTTC. Protein: CSVGTVAFAEQYF.

This chain links TRBV20-1 with TRBJ1-4, with D perhaps TRBD1 (6 bases). Germline V gives CDR1 DFQATT, CDR2 SNEGSKA (reference sequence). The CDR3 is made up of 13 amino acids. The V and J ends lost 3 bases and 4 bases respectively, with 9 bases between them. For the CDR3, the DNA is TGCAGTGCTAGCGGACAGCTTAATGAAAAACTGTTTTTT. Translation gives CSASGQLNEKLFF.

This rearrangement joins TRBV10-3 to TRBJ1-5; D remains ambiguous. The CDR3 consists of 12 residues. V was cut by 4 bases and J by 6 bases, with 7 bases left in between. The germline V gene has CDR1 ENHRY and CDR2 SYGVKD. The DNA for the CDR3 is TGTGCCATCAGTGGGGAGGCTCAGCCCCAGCATTTT. This sequence encodes CAISGEAQPQHF.

This clonotype was detected once. This chain links TRBV3-1 with TRBJ2-7; D perhaps matches TRBD2 (7 bases). The ends were cut back, 3 bases at V and 7 bases at J, with 19 bases in the middle. Germline lookup yields CDR1 LGHDT and CDR2 YNNKEL (reference sequence). The CDR3 is 15 residues long. Here the CDR3 DNA reads TGTGCCAGCAGCCAGTTCGGGGGGCCACCTGTGGAGCAGTACTTC. Protein sequence: CASSQFGGPPVEQYF.